These 10 T cell receptor beta chains originate from one sample sequenced in a study of T cell responses to AZD1222 COVID-19 vaccine. Libraries were prepared by immunoSEQ multiplex PCR; TCRdb keeps only in-frame clonotypes and omits some of them. There are roughly 100,000 clones in the sample; 85% to 90% occur only once, and about 9.7% lies in the top ten. Sequences were derived from peripheral blood, sampled on day 0 of AZD1222 vaccination. Receptors were obtained from an adult in good health.

Only one count was recorded for this clone. The chain carries TRBV28 and TRBJ1-3; 10 nucleotides match TRBD1. Looked up from germline, CDR1 is MDHEN and CDR2 is SYDVKM. Trimming at V came to 3 bases and at J to 8 bases, leaving 7 bases not matched to a gene. CDR3 size: 15 residues. CDR3 loop: CASSFRDRGGYTIYF. CDR3 nucleotides: TGTGCCAGCAGTTTCCGGGACAGGGGAGGGTACACCATATATTTT. The variable domain in full, completed from reference TRBV28 and TRBJ1-3, reads DVKVTQSSRYLVKRTGEKVFLECVQDMDHENMFWYRQDPGLGLRLIYFSYDVKMKEKGDIPEGYSVSREKKERFSLILESASTNQTSMYLCASSFRDRGGYTIYFGEGSWLTVV.

CDR3 sequence: CASSLTMNTEAFF. CDR3 nucleotides: TGTGCCAGCAGTCTAACCATGAACACTGAAGCTTTCTTT. The J gene is TRBJ1-1, the V gene TRBV6-5; D not resolved. This CDR3 contains 13 residues. V dropped 5 bases and J dropped 0 bases, with 7 bases sitting between them. The V gene's germline CDR1 is MNHEY and CDR2 SVGAGI.

The V call is TRBV5-1, the J call TRBJ2-7, with D possibly matching TRBD1 (6 bases). Germline V gene sequence: CDR1 SGHRS, CDR2 YFSETQ. Trimming took off 0 bases at V and 3 bases at J, with 10 bases between the two ends. This CDR3 comprises 14 residues. CDR3 in amino acids: CASSLAWTDYEQYF. As DNA, the CDR3 is TGCGCCAGCAGCTTGGCTTGGACAGACTACGAGCAGTACTTC.

The V and J genes are TRBV13 and TRBJ1-2, with D unresolved. The CDR3 has 14 amino acids. Trimming shortened V by 5 bases and J by 4 bases, and 14 bases separated the two germline ends. Germline V gene data show CDR1 as PRHDT and CDR2 as FYEKMQ (reference sequence). The CDR3 here is CASSADTILYGYTF. For the CDR3, the DNA is TGTGCCAGCAGCGCAGACACGATCCTCTATGGCTACACCTTC.

V is TRBV12-3 or TRBV12-4 and J is TRBJ1-6; D not resolved. V was shortened by 6 bases and J by 8 bases, with 11 bases between the two germline ends. CDR3 size: 13 residues. The CDR3 is CASRVMADSPLHF. The DNA for the CDR3 is TGTGCCAGCAGGGTAATGGCGGATTCACCCCTCCACTTT.

The rearrangement uses TRBV6-5 and TRBJ2-7, with D possibly matching TRBD2 (6 bases). Germline CDR1 MNHEY, CDR2 SVGAGI. V dropped 3 bases and J dropped 1 base, with 7 bases sitting between them. The CDR3 sequence is 13 residues long. CDR3 amino acids: CASSYRESYEQYF. As DNA, the CDR3 is TGTGCCAGCAGTTATCGGGAGTCCTACGAGCAGTACTTC.

This chain connects TRBV4-3 to TRBJ2-7; no clear D. The CDR3 runs to 10 residues. The germline V gene encodes CDR1 LGHNA and CDR2 YSLEER. With 3 bases removed from V and 6 bases from J, the gap between germline ends came to 3 bases. Written as DNA, the CDR3 is TGCGCCAGCAGCCACCCCGAGCAGTACTTC. Its translation is CASSHPEQYF.

DNA of the CDR3: TGTGCCAGCAAACCCGACACGAACACCGGGGAGCTGTTTTTT. Its translation: CASKPDTNTGELFF. The chain couples TRBV6-5 to TRBJ2-2; D remains unclear. Between the trimmed V and J ends, which lost 7 bases and 0 bases, there was a span of 9 bases. CDR1 and CDR2 from the germline V gene are MNHEY and SVGAGI. The CDR3 runs to 14 residues.

This clone was counted a single time. The V call is TRBV5-1, the J call TRBJ2-7; TRBD2 is a possible D gene (5 bases). Germline loops: CDR1 SGHRS, CDR2 YFSETQ. This CDR3 region has 13 residues. Trimming stripped 4 bases from V and 4 bases from J, with 12 bases between. CDR3 in DNA: TGCGCCAGCAGCCCAGCGGACGCTTACGAGCAGTACTTC. Translated, it gives CASSPADAYEQYF.

This clone was detected only a few times. This chain links TRBV11-2 with TRBJ1-6, with D tentatively TRBD1 (5 bases). Germline V gene data show CDR1 as SGHAT and CDR2 as FQNNGV. The CDR3 runs to 15 residues. Trimming removed 5 bases from V and 10 bases from J, with 18 bases in between. DNA of the CDR3: TGTGCCAGCAGCCGTATGCAGGGTTTAGGGTCACCCCTCCACTTT. This gives the protein CASSRMQGLGSPLHF.